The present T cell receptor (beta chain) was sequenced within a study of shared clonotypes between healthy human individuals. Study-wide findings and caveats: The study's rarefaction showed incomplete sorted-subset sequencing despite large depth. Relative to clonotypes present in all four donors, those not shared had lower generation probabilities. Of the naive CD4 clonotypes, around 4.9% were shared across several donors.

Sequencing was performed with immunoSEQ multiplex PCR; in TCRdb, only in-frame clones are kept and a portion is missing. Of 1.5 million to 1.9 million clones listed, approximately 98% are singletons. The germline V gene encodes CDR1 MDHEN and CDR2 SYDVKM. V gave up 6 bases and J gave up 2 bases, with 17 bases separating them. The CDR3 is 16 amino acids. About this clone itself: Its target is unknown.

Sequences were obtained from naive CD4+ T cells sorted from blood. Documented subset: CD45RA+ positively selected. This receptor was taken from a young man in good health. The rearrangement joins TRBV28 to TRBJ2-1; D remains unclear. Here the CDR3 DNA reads TGTGCCAGCAGCTCAGGTGGGGATTGGGCCTACAATGAGCAGTTCTTC. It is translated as CASSSGGDWAYNEQFF.